This is a list of T cell receptor beta chains from one sample in a study of shared T cell receptors in the human thymus. Clones were read by immunoSEQ multiplex PCR, and TCRdb kept only the in-frame ones, dropping some. This sample carries 550,000 to 800,000 clones, 80% to 90% of them seen once, and the ten largest clones take more than 0.01%. The data were also submitted as part of a second study, on human thymus T cells.

Sequenced: thymocytes. Receptors were obtained from a girl in the first two years of life with a congenital heart defect. CDR3s leave out the opening cysteine and the closing phenylalanine or tryptophan. Not all rows give a size; the values are once, few, many and, for expanded clones, a class.

j_call v_call clone_size cdr3_aa
TRBJ1-5 TRBV19 once ASMYRAALSNQPQH
TRBJ2-3 TRBV12-5 - ASGLVRVRWTRASTDTQY
TRBJ1-6 TRBV6-5 - ASKRTPLRSPLH
TRBJ2-7 TRBV9 - ASSPQPRGFLDEQY
TRBJ2-1 TRBV7-3 - ASSLGTYNEQF
TRBJ1-2 TRBV7-9 - ASSLEQGRRLAYGYT
TRBJ2-7 TRBV25-1 - ASSEKDRTNSYEQY
TRBJ1-4 TRBV27 - ASSYRGAGSEKLF
TRBJ1-6 TRBV7-8 once ASSPGGLSPLH
TRBJ1-3 TRBV5-6 - ASTRGAGRGNTIY
TRBJ2-2 TRBV4-3 - ASSQDVRGGGGELF
TRBJ1-2 TRBV28 - ASNLRVSYYGYT
TRBJ2-5 TRBV5-6 - ASSLVAGGDRQETQY
TRBJ2-2 TRBV4-3 - ASSQVPTVRITGELF
TRBJ1-5 TRBV28 - ASSNRQGNQPQH
TRBJ1-2 TRBV18 - ASSGQVRTGANYGYT
TRBJ2-5 TRBV12-5 - ASGGFRDRQETQY
TRBJ2-3 TRBV30 - AWRGIGTSGEWY
TRBJ1-1 TRBV11-2 - ASSPTSGKETEAF
TRBJ2-2 TRBV11-1 - ASSFRTENTGELF
TRBJ2-6 TRBV5-6 - ASSSPDRGHYSGANVLT
TRBJ1-1 TRBV11-2 few ASSLGGGANSTEAF
TRBJ1-1 TRBV5-1 - ASSMGLRDTEAF
TRBJ2-7 TRBV5-4 few ASSLWYRPGTNDYEQY
TRBJ2-7 TRBV28 - ASSLFPILDSYEQY
TRBJ1-1 TRBV7-6 once ASSLGATMNTEAF
TRBJ1-1 TRBV20-1 - SARGPEAF
TRBJ1-2 TRBV28 - ASSSFPAVGNYGYT
TRBJ2-7 TRBV4-1 - ASSLTGPGQGNEQY
TRBJ1-1 TRBV7-2 - ASSPGTGVLNTEAF
TRBJ1-2 TRBV21-1 few ASSKQGGDYGYT
TRBJ2-5 TRBV27 - ASSLKRYQETQY
TRBJ1-2 TRBV6-5 once ASRRQGFDYGYT
TRBJ2-3 TRBV29-1 - SVVAGSDTQY
TRBJ2-3 TRBV5-4 - ASSLEFGLGPDTQY
TRBJ1-4 TRBV2 few ASIPPAGAPLTGGLEKLF
TRBJ1-6 TRBV29-1 - SVAGTGSSPLH
TRBJ2-2 TRBV11-2 - ASSIDRDRVNTGELF
TRBJ1-1 TRBV19 once ASSIQAENTEAF
TRBJ1-2 TRBV6-5 once ASSYIVGTPAGGYT
TRBJ2-7 TRBV19 - ASSIVDRIYEQY
TRBJ1-1 TRBV11-2 - ASSLDLGSGGITEAF
TRBJ2-3 TRBV28 few ASRPGAGGIPSTDTQY
TRBJ2-5 TRBV6-6 once ASSSTGTGSQETQY
TRBJ1-5 TRBV7-9 - ASSLALGGEVGNQPQH
TRBJ1-2 TRBV5-1 - ASSLVTENYGYT
TRBJ1-2 TRBV4-2 - ASSQDRQFGYT